This is a list of T cell receptor beta chains from one sample in a study of blood T cell repertoires in COVID-19. Here immunoSEQ multiplex PCR was the method, and the copy in TCRdb shows in-frame clones only, minus some. The sample includes 35,000 to 40,000 clones, roughly 89% of them seen just once. Sequencing was carried out using peripheral blood. The receptors stem from a human donor in a cohort sampled during active COVID-19. The CDR3 runs from the conserved cysteine through the conserved F or W. Fields, in order: CDR3 protein, V gene.

CASSPPRGIYGYTF,TRBV28
CASSGGLAGPGYTDTQYF,TRBV13
CAISESRLAGGNEQFF,TRBV10-3
CASSIAGGGRAGYNEQFF,TRBV19
CASSRGGRSEYF,TRBV5-1
CASREALGGNTEAFF,TRBV7-9
CVSSFGRGNTEAFF,TRBV5-1
CASSRADRDYGYTF,TRBV5-1
CASSSGQMNTEAFF,TRBV5-4
CASSLDGRNTQYF,TRBV27
CASSYQGLAGGDNEQFF,TRBV7-2
CATTGQGAKTQYF,TRBV10-3
CASSQDERGSETQYF,TRBV3-1/TRBV3-2
CASSDLRGGYGYTF,TRBV25-1
CASHTGNEQFF,TRBV4-2
CAWDSGNYGYTF,TRBV30
CASSLRYLNYGYTF,TRBV28
CASSPPGSNEQFF,TRBV2
CASSQSVANTEAFF,TRBV10-1
CSVSPGGAGYGYTF,TRBV29-1
CASSGVAGEGETQYF,TRBV2
CASSFGLSGRWSDTQYF,TRBV27
CASSGTGRFDEQYF,TRBV21-1
CASSTAGLAGYTGELFF,TRBV28
CASSQGNGVVQYF,TRBV4-2
CASSPRTGGGYGYTF,TRBV19
CASCYYSGIITPGELFF,TRBV27
CASSPSGTAIFSSETQYF,TRBV4-1
CASSLDRGRGYTF,TRBV5-1
CAWNRGRNTGELFF,TRBV30
CASSLSTETQYF,TRBV5-1
CASSQQNQPQHF,TRBV3-1/TRBV3-2
CATSRDWDRGTEAFF,TRBV15
CASSSYTSGSPLHF,TRBV7-2
CASSSRTFNEQFF,TRBV12-3/TRBV12-4
CASSGGINTEAFF,TRBV12-3/TRBV12-4
CASSIARGLYEQYF,TRBV19
CAWRSSWGRDGYGYTF,TRBV30
CASSLLTSGRTSTDTQYF,TRBV27
CASSLDSNYNSPLHF,TRBV6-5
CASSSTGDFVSYEQYF,TRBV6-6
CASSYVRDTDTQYF,TRBV6-2/TRBV6-3
CASSITRSTDTQYF,TRBV6-2/TRBV6-3
CASSQDSRDSLNQPQHF,TRBV4-1
CASSLDRSYGGELFF,TRBV2